What follows are 32 T cell receptor beta chains derived from one specimen sequenced in a study of blood T cell repertoires in COVID-19. This table comes from immunoSEQ multiplex PCR, and its TCRdb copy is limited to in-frame clones, with some not included. The sample lists around 220,000 clones, around 80% seen once, with 8.5% to 12% in the top ten. The source material was peripheral blood. The receptors shown here come from a woman of 80 years or more with acute or convalescent COVID-19.

This chain joins TRBV3-1 (or the pseudogene TRBV3-2) and TRBJ1-3; 9 nucleotides agree with TRBD1. The V and J ends lost 4 bases and 2 bases, in that order; junction bases with no gene match: 6. The CDR3 covers 16 residues. Germline lookup yields CDR1 LGHDT and CDR2 YNNKEL (reference sequence). CDR3 sequence reads: CASSLNYRGPGNTIYF. As DNA, the CDR3 is TGTGCCAGCAGCCTTAACTACAGGGGGCCTGGAAACACCATATATTTT.

V usage is TRBV27 and J usage is TRBJ2-7, with D possibly TRBD1 on 5 matching bases. This CDR3 contains 15 residues. Germline V lookup: CDR1 MNHEY, CDR2 SMNVEV (reference sequence). V lost 6 bases to trimming and J lost 0 bases, with 15 bases between them. The CDR3 coding sequence is TGTGCCAGCAGCTTGGGGCGGATCAGCTCCTACGAGCAGTACTTC. This gives the protein CASSLGRISSYEQYF.

A few counts support this clone. The chain is built from TRBV30 and TRBJ1-2, with TRBD1 matching 8 bases. Germline lookup yields CDR1 GTSNPN and CDR2 SVGIG (reference sequence). The CDR3 has 14 residues. V was clipped by 3 bases and J by 1 base; unmatched bases: 4. The chain's CDR3 is CAWRWTGLNYGYTF. The CDR3 nucleotides are TGTGCCTGGAGGTGGACAGGGCTTAACTATGGCTACACCTTC.

This clone has a handful of counts. The V and J genes are TRBV29-1 and TRBJ2-7; TRBD2 might be the D (6 bases). Trimming removed 3 bases at V and 9 bases at J, with 12 bases between. The CDR3 runs 11 residues. Germline V CDR1 and CDR2: SQVTM, ANQGSEA. The chain's CDR3 is CSVEDPAGQYF. The CDR3 region has the DNA TGCAGCGTTGAGGATCCAGCGGGGCAGTACTTC.

This chain connects TRBV27 to TRBJ1-3; 7 nucleotides line up with TRBD1. Germline V lookup: CDR1 MNHEY, CDR2 SMNVEV (reference sequence). V lost 4 bases to trimming and J lost 0 bases; unmatched junction nucleotides: 6. The CDR3 is 16 amino acids. As DNA, the CDR3 is TGTGCCAGCAGTTCGGGACAGCTAAGCTCTGGAAACACCATATATTTT. Its translation is CASSSGQLSSGNTIYF.

Turning to this clone: Within the sample, other DNA sequences also encode this same CDR3. The V call is TRBV29-1, the J call TRBJ1-1; 10 nucleotides line up with TRBD1. The trim removed 6 bases at V and 1 base at J, leaving 5 bases unmatched. Germline CDR1 and CDR2: SQVTM and ANQGSEA. The length of the CDR3 is 14 residues. For the CDR3, the DNA is TGCAGCGTCGAACGGACAGGGGGGAACACTGAAGCTTTCTTT. Amino acid sequence: CSVERTGGNTEAFF.

This chain links TRBV5-1 with TRBJ2-3; 13 nucleotides agree with TRBD2. The CDR3 is 16 amino acids. Unmatched junction bases numbered 4, after V lost 4 bases and J lost 2 bases. CDR1 SGHRS and CDR2 YFSETQ come from the germline V gene. Here the CDR3 reads CASSRTSGGLTDTQYF. The CDR3 coding sequence is TGCGCCAGCAGCCGGACTAGCGGGGGCCTCACAGATACGCAGTATTTT.

The V and J genes are TRBV14 and TRBJ2-2, with a possible D match to TRBD2 (6 bases). This CDR3 comprises 15 residues. The germline CDR1 and CDR2 sequences are SGHDN and FVKESK. The ends were cut back, 4 bases at V and 2 bases at J, with 11 bases in the middle. The CDR3 nucleotides read TGTGCCAGCAGCCGCCTACTAGCTAACACCGGGGAGCTGTTTTTT. Protein product: CASSRLLANTGELFF.

This chain connects TRBV9 to TRBJ1-1; 12 bases are a match to TRBD1. Germline V gene sequence: CDR1 SGDLS, CDR2 YYNGEE. With V trimmed by 2 bases and J by 5 bases, 7 bases remained unmatched. This CDR3 spans 16 amino acids. The CDR3 loop is CASSVGTGGPGTEAFF. As DNA, the CDR3 is TGTGCCAGCAGCGTCGGGACAGGGGGCCCAGGTACTGAAGCTTTCTTT.

The chain recombines TRBV19 with TRBJ1-1; 7 bases are shared with TRBD1. This CDR3 has 14 residues. With V trimmed by 5 bases and J by 0 bases, 3 bases remained unmatched. Germline CDR1 and CDR2: LNHDA and SQIVND (reference sequence). CDR3 sequence: CASSDRELNTEAFF. The CDR3 nucleotides are TGTGCCAGTAGTGACAGGGAATTGAACACTGAAGCTTTCTTT.

The chain recombines TRBV30 with TRBJ1-5, with D maybe TRBD1 (5 bases). CDR3 length: 15 amino acids. Germline V gene data show CDR1 as GTSNPN and CDR2 as SVGIG (reference sequence). Trimming shortened V by 0 bases and J by 2 bases, and 11 bases separated the two germline ends. CDR3 coding DNA: TGTGCCTGGAGTGTACGGCAGGGCGGCAATCAGCCCCAGCATTTT. It specifies CAWSVRQGGNQPQHF.

The DNA for the CDR3 is TGTGCCAGCAGCCAAGTGGCTAGCGGGAGGGTCTCCTACGAGCAGTACTTC. Its protein is CASSQVASGRVSYEQYF. The genes are TRBV3-1 (or the pseudogene TRBV3-2) and TRBJ2-7; 12 positions agree with TRBD2. CDR3 size: 17 residues. V trimming: 1 base; J trimming: 0 bases; junction bases outside the gene matches: 4. Germline values: CDR1 LGHDT, CDR2 YNNKEL (reference sequence).

The chain carries TRBV11-3 and TRBJ2-7; TRBD1 aligns across 7 bases. This CDR3 is built from 14 residues. Germline V gives CDR1 SGHNT, CDR2 YENEEA. The V and J ends lost 5 bases and 6 bases, in that order; junction bases with no gene match: 10. CDR3 sequence: CASSLQGVEGEQYF. The CDR3 nucleotides read TGTGCCAGCAGCCTTCAGGGGGTCGAGGGCGAGCAGTACTTC.

The chain uses TRBV7-8 and TRBJ2-2; D uncertain. V was shortened by 1 base and J by 6 bases, with 12 bases between the two germline ends. CDR3 size: 15 residues. The V gene's germline CDR1 is SGHVS and CDR2 FQNEAQ. In DNA, the CDR3 is TGTGCCAGCAGCTTAGATCGGGTATTGGCCGGGGAGCTGTTTTTT. Protein: CASSLDRVLAGELFF.

This clone has only one observation. The chain is built from TRBV7-3 and TRBJ2-1; possible D gene TRBD2, 5 bases. V was pared by 5 bases and J by 7 bases, with 18 bases between. This CDR3 is 15 amino acids long. CDR1 is SGHTA, CDR2 FQGTGA, per germline. CDR3: CASSPGLAGGNEQFF. CDR3 bases: TGTGCCAGCAGCCCCGGGCTAGCCGGCGGGAATGAGCAGTTCTTC.

The J gene is TRBJ2-7, the V gene TRBV3-1 (or the pseudogene TRBV3-2), with 8 positions matching TRBD2. The ends lost 1 base at V and 1 base at J; junction bases unmatched: 3. Looked up from germline, CDR1 is LGHDT and CDR2 is YNNKEL (reference sequence). The CDR3 length is 15 residues. CDR3 coding DNA: TGTGCCAGCAGCCAAGTTTCTAGCGGGTCCTACGAGCAGTACTTC. Translated: CASSQVSSGSYEQYF.

The rearrangement joins TRBV15 to TRBJ1-2, with D unclear. Trimming removed 0 bases from V and 8 bases from J, with 10 bases in between. The CDR3 covers 13 residues. CDR1 LNHNV and CDR2 YYDKDF come from the germline V gene (reference sequence). The CDR3 protein is CATSRDKSGGYTF. CDR3 DNA sequence: TGTGCCACCAGCAGAGATAAATCCGGGGGCTACACCTTC.

The V call is TRBV7-2, the J call TRBJ2-1, with TRBD1 matching 9 bases. The trim removed 5 bases at V and 9 bases at J, leaving 14 bases unmatched. CDR3 length equals 16 residues. CDR1 is SGHTA, CDR2 FQGNSA, per germline. For the CDR3, the DNA is TGTGCCAGCAGCCCTTTAACAGGGGGCTCCGACGGTGAGCAGTTCTTC. This gives the protein CASSPLTGGSDGEQFF.

The chain joins TRBV24-1 to TRBJ2-2; weak D call: TRBD1 (6 bases). Trimming removed 2 bases from V and 7 bases from J, with 19 bases in between. The CDR3 is 17 amino acids. In germline, CDR1 is KGHDR, CDR2 SFDVKD. The CDR3 DNA sequence: TGTGCCACCAGTGATTCAGGAGGCAGGGGAAGTATCGGGGAGCTGTTTTTT. Its translation: CATSDSGGRGSIGELFF.

This clone was observed a few times. The rearrangement joins TRBV28 to TRBJ2-2; D is possibly TRBD2 (6 bases). This CDR3 has 15 residues. The germline V and J ends were trimmed by 10 bases and 7 bases, with 22 bases remaining between them. From germline, CDR1 is MDHEN and CDR2 SYDVKM. The CDR3 loop is CATHKVGGTGGELFF. CDR3 nucleotide sequence: TGTGCCACCCACAAGGTGGGGGGAACGGGCGGGGAGCTGTTTTTT.

The rearrangement uses TRBV5-1 and TRBJ2-1; TRBD1 matches at 7 bases. Trimming cost V 2 bases and J 4 bases; bases outside gene matches: 3. CDR1 SGHRS and CDR2 YFSETQ come from the germline V gene. This CDR3 comprises 14 residues. The CDR3 DNA is TGCGCCAGCAGCTTCCCGGGACAGTACAATGAGCAGTTCTTC. Amino acids: CASSFPGQYNEQFF.

The V call is TRBV5-4, the J call TRBJ2-1; 8 nucleotides align to TRBD2. Germline CDR1 reads SGHNT; CDR2 reads YYREEE (reference sequence). The J segment lost 15 bases and the V segment lost 1 base, leaving 6 bases of the junction unmatched. The CDR3 is 12 residues long. CDR3 sequence reads: CASSLLASGPFF. CDR3 coding DNA: TGTGCCAGCAGCTTGTTGGCTAGCGGGCCGTTCTTC.

The chain links TRBV30 to TRBJ1-2, with 7 bases lining up with TRBD1. The J segment lost 8 bases and the V segment lost 0 bases, leaving 9 bases of the junction unmatched. The CDR3 loop spans 14 amino acids. CDR1 GTSNPN and CDR2 SVGIG come from the germline V gene (reference sequence). DNA of the CDR3: TGTGCCTGGAGTGTAGGGGGCGGGGCTGTCGGCTACACCTTC. This sequence encodes CAWSVGGGAVGYTF.

The CDR3 DNA sequence: TGTGCCATCAGGGGGCGCGGAACCACCGGGGAGCTGTTTTTT. It specifies CAIRGRGTTGELFF. This chain uses TRBV10-3 with TRBJ2-2; tentatively, D is TRBD1 (5 bases). Germline V lookup: CDR1 ENHRY, CDR2 SYGVKD. The germline V and J ends were trimmed by 6 bases and 4 bases, with 12 bases remaining between them. This CDR3 contains 14 residues.

The rearrangement uses TRBV4-1 and TRBJ1-5; D may be TRBD1 (6 bases). Germline V gene sequence: CDR1 MGHRA, CDR2 YSYEKL. The CDR3 is 17 residues long. V shed 3 bases and J shed 1 base, with 16 bases lying between them. CDR3 sequence reads: CASSQQMAGTSNQPQHF. CDR3 DNA: TGCGCCAGCAGCCAGCAAATGGCCGGGACAAGCAATCAGCCCCAGCATTTT.

This chain links TRBV5-5 with TRBJ2-7; TRBD2 matches at 13 bases. V shed 5 bases, J shed 3 bases, and the junction held 8 bases outside the gene matches. Germline lookup yields CDR1 SGHKS and CDR2 YYEKEE (reference sequence). The length of the CDR3 is 16 residues. The CDR3 loop reads CASSLRGLAGNYEQYF. DNA for the CDR3: TGTGCCAGCAGTCTCCGGGGACTAGCGGGAAACTACGAGCAGTACTTC.

This clone showed up just a few times. This chain links TRBV4-2 with TRBJ1-1; 8 bases agree with TRBD1. This CDR3 has 14 amino acids. From germline, CDR1 is LGHNA and CDR2 YNFKEQ. V lost 4 bases, J lost 0 bases, and 1 base stayed unmatched. CDR3 nucleotide sequence: TGTGCCAGCAGCCCGGACAGGGTGAACACTGAAGCTTTCTTT. It translates to CASSPDRVNTEAFF.

This chain uses TRBV10-3 with TRBJ2-7; 7 nucleotides match TRBD1. Germline loops: CDR1 ENHRY, CDR2 SYGVKD. The V segment lost 6 bases and the J segment 0 bases; nucleotides outside the gene matches: 5. CDR3 size: 14 residues. The CDR3 coding sequence is TGTGCCATCAGCGGGACAGAGAGCTCCTACGAGCAGTACTTC. Translation: CAISGTESSYEQYF.

J is TRBJ1-1 and V is TRBV27; D possibly corresponds to TRBD1 (5 bases). The CDR3 covers 14 residues. Trimming shortened V by 6 bases and J by 0 bases, and 11 bases separated the two germline ends. Germline-derived CDR1 and CDR2 are MNHEY and SMNVEV (reference sequence). CDR3 sequence reads: CASSFRAMNTEAFF. The CDR3 coding sequence is TGTGCCAGCAGCTTCAGGGCGATGAACACTGAAGCTTTCTTT.

The chain combines TRBV6-6 with TRBJ1-4; 7 bases fit TRBD1. V lost 4 bases to trimming and J lost 8 bases; unmatched junction nucleotides: 10. The CDR3 contains 15 residues. Germline loops: CDR1 MNHNY, CDR2 SVGAGI (reference sequence). The CDR3 sequence is CASSSIRGRTEKLFF. Written as DNA, the CDR3 is TGTGCCAGCAGTTCTATCAGGGGGAGAACAGAAAAACTGTTTTTT.

The V gene is TRBV19, the J gene TRBJ2-5; 7 bases fit TRBD2. The CDR3 consists of 13 residues. Losses at the gene ends were 6 bases for V and 2 bases for J; bases not matched to a gene: 3. Germline V gene lookup returns CDR1 LNHDA and CDR2 SQIVND (reference sequence). The CDR3 sequence is CASSGGLQETQYF. CDR3 sequence (DNA): TGTGCCAGTAGCGGGGGGTTGCAAGAGACCCAGTACTTC. Together with reference TRBV19 and TRBJ2-5, the CDR3 gives the full variable domain: DGGITQSPKYLFRKEGQNVTLSCEQNLNHDAMYWYRQDPGQGLRLIYYSQIVNDFQKGDIAEGYSVSREKKESFPLTVTSAQKNPTAFYLCASSGGLQETQYFGPGTRLLVL.

CDR3 coding DNA: TGTGCCAGCAGCGTAGAGGGACAGGGTAGCGAGCAGTACTTC. Its translation: CASSVEGQGSEQYF. The chain recombines TRBV9 with TRBJ2-7, with 9 bases identical to TRBD1. The germline V gene has CDR1 SGDLS and CDR2 YYNGEE. The CDR3 consists of 14 residues. V lost 0 bases and J lost 6; bases outside the gene matches: 4.